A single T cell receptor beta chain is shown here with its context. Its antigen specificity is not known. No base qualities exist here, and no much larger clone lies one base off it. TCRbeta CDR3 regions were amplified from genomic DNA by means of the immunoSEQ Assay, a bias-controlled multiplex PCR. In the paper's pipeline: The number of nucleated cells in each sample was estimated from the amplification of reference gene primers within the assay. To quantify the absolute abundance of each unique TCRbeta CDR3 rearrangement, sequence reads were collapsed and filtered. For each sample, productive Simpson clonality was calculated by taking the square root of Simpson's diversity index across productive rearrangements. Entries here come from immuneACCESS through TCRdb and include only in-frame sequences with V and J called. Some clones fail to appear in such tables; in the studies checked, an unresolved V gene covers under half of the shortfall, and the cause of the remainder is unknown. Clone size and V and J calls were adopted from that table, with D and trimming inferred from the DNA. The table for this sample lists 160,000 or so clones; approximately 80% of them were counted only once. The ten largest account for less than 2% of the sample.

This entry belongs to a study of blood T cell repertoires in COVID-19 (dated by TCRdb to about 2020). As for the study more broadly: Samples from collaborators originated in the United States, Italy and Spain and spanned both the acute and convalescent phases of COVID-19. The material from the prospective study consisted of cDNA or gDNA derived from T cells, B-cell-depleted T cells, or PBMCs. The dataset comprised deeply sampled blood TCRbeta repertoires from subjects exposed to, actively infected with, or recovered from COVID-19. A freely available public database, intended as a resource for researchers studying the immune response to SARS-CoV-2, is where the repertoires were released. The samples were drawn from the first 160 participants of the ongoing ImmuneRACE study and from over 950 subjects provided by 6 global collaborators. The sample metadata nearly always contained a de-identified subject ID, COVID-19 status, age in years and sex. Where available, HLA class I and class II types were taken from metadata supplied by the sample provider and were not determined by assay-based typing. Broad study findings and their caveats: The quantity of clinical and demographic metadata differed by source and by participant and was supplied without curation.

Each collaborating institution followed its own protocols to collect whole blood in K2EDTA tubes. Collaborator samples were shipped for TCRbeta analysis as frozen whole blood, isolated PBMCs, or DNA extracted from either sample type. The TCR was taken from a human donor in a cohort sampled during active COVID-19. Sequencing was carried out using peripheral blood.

The DNA sequence reads TGTGCCAGCAGCCTGCCGGGACAGCATCGTGGCTACACCTTC. Protein translation: CASSLPGQHRGYTF. The chain couples TRBV6-2 or TRBV6-3 to TRBJ1-2, with TRBD1 matching 7 junction bases. V lost 6 bases and J lost 7 bases, and the count of bases not matched to a germline gene is 11. In the germline V gene, CDR1 corresponds to MNHEY and CDR2 to SVGEGT. The CDR3 holds 14 amino acids from the cysteine to the phenylalanine. Only the CDR3 DNA is retained, 42 bases long and in frame from the first base.